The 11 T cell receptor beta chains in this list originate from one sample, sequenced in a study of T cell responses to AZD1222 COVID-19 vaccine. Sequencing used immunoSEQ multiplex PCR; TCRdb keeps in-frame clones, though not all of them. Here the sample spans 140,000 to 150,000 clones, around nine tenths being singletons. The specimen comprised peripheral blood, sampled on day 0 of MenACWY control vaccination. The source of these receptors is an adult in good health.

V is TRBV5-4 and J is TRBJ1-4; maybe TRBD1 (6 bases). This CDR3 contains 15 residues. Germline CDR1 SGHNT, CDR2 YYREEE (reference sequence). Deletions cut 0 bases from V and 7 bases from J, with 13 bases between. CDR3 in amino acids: CASSLGGPGVEKLFF. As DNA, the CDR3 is TGTGCCAGCAGCTTGGGGGGGCCAGGGGTTGAAAAACTGTTTTTT.

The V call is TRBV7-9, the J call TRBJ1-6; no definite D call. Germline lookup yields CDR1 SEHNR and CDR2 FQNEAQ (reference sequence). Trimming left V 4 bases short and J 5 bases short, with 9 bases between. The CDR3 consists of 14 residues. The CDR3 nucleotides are TGTGCCAGCAGCTCGGTCACCCATAATTCACCCCTCCACTTT. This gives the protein CASSSVTHNSPLHF.

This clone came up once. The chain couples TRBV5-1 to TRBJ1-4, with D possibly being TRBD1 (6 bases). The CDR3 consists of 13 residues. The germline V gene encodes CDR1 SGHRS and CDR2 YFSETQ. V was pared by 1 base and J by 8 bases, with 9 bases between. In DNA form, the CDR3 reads TGCGCCAGCAGCTTGCCTGGGGGCGAAAAACTGTTTTTT. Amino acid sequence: CASSLPGGEKLFF. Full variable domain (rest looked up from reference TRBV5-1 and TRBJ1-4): KAGVTQTPRYLIKTRGQQVTLSCSPISGHRSVSWYQQTPGQGLQFLFEYFSETQRNKGNFPGRFSGRQFSNSRSEMNVSTLELGDSALYLCASSLPGGEKLFFGSGTQLSVL.

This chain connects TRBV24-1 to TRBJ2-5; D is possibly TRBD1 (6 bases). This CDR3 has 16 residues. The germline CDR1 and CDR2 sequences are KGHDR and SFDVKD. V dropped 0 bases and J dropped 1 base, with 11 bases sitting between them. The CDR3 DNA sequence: TGTGCCACCAGTGATTTGGGCAGGGGTCCCCAAGAGACCCAGTACTTC. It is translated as CATSDLGRGPQETQYF.

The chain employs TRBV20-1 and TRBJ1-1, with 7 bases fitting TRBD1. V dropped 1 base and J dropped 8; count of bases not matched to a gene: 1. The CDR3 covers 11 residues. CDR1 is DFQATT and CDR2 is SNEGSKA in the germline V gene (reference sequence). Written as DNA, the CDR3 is TGCAGTGCTAGAGGGACAGGCGAAGCTTTCTTT. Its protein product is CSARGTGEAFF.

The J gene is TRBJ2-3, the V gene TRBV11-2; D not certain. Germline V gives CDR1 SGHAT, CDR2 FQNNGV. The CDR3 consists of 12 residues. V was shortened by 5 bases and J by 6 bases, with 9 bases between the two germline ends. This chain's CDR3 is CASSLPSDTQYF. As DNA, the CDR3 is TGTGCCAGCAGCCTTCCATCGGATACGCAGTATTTT.

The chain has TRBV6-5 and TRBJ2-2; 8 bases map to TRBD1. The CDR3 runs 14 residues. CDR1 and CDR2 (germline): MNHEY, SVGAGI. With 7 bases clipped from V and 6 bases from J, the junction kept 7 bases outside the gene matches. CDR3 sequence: CASTPGQGAGELFF. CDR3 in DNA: TGTGCCAGCACCCCTGGACAGGGCGCCGGGGAGCTGTTTTTT.

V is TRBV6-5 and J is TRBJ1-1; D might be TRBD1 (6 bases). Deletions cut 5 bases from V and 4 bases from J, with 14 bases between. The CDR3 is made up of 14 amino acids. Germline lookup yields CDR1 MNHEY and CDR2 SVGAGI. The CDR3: CASSQQGFSTEAFF. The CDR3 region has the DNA TGTGCCAGCAGTCAACAGGGTTTTAGCACTGAAGCTTTCTTT.

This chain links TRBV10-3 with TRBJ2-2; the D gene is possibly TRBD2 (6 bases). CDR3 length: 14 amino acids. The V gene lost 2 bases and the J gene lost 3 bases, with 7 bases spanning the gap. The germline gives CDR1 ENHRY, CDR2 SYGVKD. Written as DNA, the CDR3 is TGTGCCATCAGTGAGAGGGAGGACACCGGGGAGCTGTTTTTT. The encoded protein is CAISEREDTGELFF.

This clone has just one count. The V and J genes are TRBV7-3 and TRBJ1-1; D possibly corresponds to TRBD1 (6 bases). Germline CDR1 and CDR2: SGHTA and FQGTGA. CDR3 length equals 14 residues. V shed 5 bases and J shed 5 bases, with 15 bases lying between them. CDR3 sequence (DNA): TGTGCCAGCAGCCTCCCCGGGGGCAGGACTGAAGCTTTCTTT. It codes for CASSLPGGRTEAFF.

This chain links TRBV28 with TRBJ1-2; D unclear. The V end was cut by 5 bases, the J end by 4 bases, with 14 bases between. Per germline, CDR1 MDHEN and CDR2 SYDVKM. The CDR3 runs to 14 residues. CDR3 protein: CASSPPGYGYGYTF. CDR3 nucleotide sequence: TGTGCCAGCAGTCCCCCTGGCTATGGCTATGGCTACACCTTC.